Below are 30 T cell receptor beta chains sequenced from a single sample in a study of a mutant IDH1 vaccine in newly diagnosed glioma. As for time point: baseline, week 1 (first vaccination visit). Described treatment: pre-vaccination baseline after standard-of-care therapy. Sequencing was performed with immunoSEQ multiplex PCR; in TCRdb, only in-frame clones are kept and a portion is missing. The sample lists tens of thousands of clones, more than 65% occurring once. The input for sequencing was PBMCs, taken from a glioma patient treated with radiotherapy, temozolomide or both. The origin of the receptors is a man between 35 and 55 years old with glioma. Some clones in this sample may be carry-over from other donors' samples.

CDR3 DNA sequence: TGTGCCAGCAGCCCGAGGGGGGGGGTAGGGACTGAAGCTTTCTTT. Its protein product is CASSPRGGVGTEAFF. This chain uses TRBV7-6 with TRBJ1-1; D possibly corresponds to TRBD1 (6 bases). This CDR3 region has 15 residues. V shed 5 bases and J shed 5 bases, with 18 bases lying between them. The germline gives CDR1 SGHVS, CDR2 FNYEAQ. Using reference TRBV7-6 and TRBJ1-1 for the parts outside the CDR3, the full variable domain is GAGVSQSPRYKVTKRGQDVALRCDPISGHVSLYWYRQALGQGPEFLTYFNYEAQQDKSGLPNDRFSAERPEGSISTLTIQRTEQRDSAMYRCASSPRGGVGTEAFFGQGTRLTVV.

This sequence joins TRBV13 and TRBJ2-7, with 9 bases that match TRBD1. V was pared by 5 bases and J by 3 bases, with 5 bases of the junction left unmatched. The CDR3 sequence is 14 residues long. The V gene's germline CDR1 is PRHDT and CDR2 FYEKMQ (reference sequence). This CDR3 is CASSPPGQGYEQYF. In DNA, the CDR3 is TGTGCCAGCAGCCCGCCGGGACAGGGCTACGAGCAGTACTTC.

The chain joins TRBV6-1 to TRBJ1-5; D is unresolved. V lost 6 bases and J 3 bases, leaving 12 bases between the germline ends. This CDR3 is 14 amino acids long. Germline V gene data show CDR1 as MNHNS and CDR2 as SASEGT. CDR3 sequence: CASREHSSNQPQHF. CDR3 coding DNA: TGTGCCAGCAGGGAACACAGCTCCAATCAGCCCCAGCATTTT.

This chain uses TRBV15 with TRBJ2-5, with 8 positions matching TRBD1. Judging by the DNA end, TRBJ2-7 fits better; the J call may be wrong. Germline CDR1 LNHNV, CDR2 YYDKDF (reference sequence). This CDR3 is 13 amino acids long. The CDR3 here is CATSTGTGYEQYF. Here the CDR3 DNA reads TGTGCCACCAGCACGGGGACAGGCTACGAGCAGTACTTC.

Worth noting for this clone: The CDR3 carries no conserved terminal phenylalanine or tryptophan, so it likely arises from a read error. Because the CDR3's place on the DNA is in doubt, the DNA is left out and the CDR3 is given as listed by TCRdb. This chain connects TRBV13 to TRBJ1-2; the table calls TRBD1, which could not be checked here. The CDR3 is 13 residues long, ends included. Germline CDR1 PRHDT, CDR2 FYEKMQ (reference sequence). CDR3 sequence reads: CASSLGGTGVNLG.

This chain joins TRBV5-4 and TRBJ1-6; no firm D call. V gave up 4 bases and J gave up 2 bases, with 4 bases separating them. The germline CDR1 and CDR2 sequences are SGHNT and YYREEE (reference sequence). This CDR3 has 13 residues. The CDR3 DNA is TGTGCCAGCAGCGTCACCTATAATTCACCCCTCCACTTT. Its translation is CASSVTYNSPLHF.

DNA of the CDR3: TGCGCCAGCAGCTTGGTCGGGGGCCCCCCTAGCACAGATACGCAGTATTTT. This codes for CASSLVGGPPSTDTQYF. The chain carries TRBV5-1 and TRBJ2-3; D may be TRBD1 or TRBD2 (6 bases each). Germline values: CDR1 SGHRS, CDR2 YFSETQ. CDR3 length: 17 amino acids. Trimming left V 0 bases short and J 0 bases short, with 14 bases between.

The chain combines TRBV30 with TRBJ1-5; TRBD1 aligns across 9 bases. The germline V gene has CDR1 GTSNPN and CDR2 SVGIG (reference sequence). Trimming cost V 2 bases and J 3 bases; bases outside gene matches: 5. The CDR3 has 15 amino acids. CDR3 sequence reads: CAWSSGQGNNQPQHF. DNA for the CDR3: TGTGCCTGGAGTTCGGGACAGGGCAACAATCAGCCCCAGCATTTT. The whole variable domain, remainder taken from reference TRBV30 and TRBJ1-5, is SQTIHQWPATLVQPVGSPLSLECTVEGTSNPNLYWYRQAAGRGLQLLFYSVGIGQISSEVPQNLSASRPQDRQFILSSKKLLLSDSGFYLCAWSSGQGNNQPQHFGDGTRLSIL.

CDR3 in DNA: TGTGCCAGCAGTACGGGACAGTGGTCACGGCAGTACTTC. Its translation: CASSTGQWSRQYF. V usage is TRBV27 and J usage is TRBJ2-7; 7 nucleotides agree with TRBD1. The V gene end was trimmed by 5 bases and the J gene end by 9 bases; junction bases not matched to a gene: 10. The CDR3 length is 13 residues. The V gene's germline CDR1 is MNHEY and CDR2 SMNVEV (reference sequence).

The CDR3 nucleotides read TGTGCCAGCATCCAACCGTCAGGGGGAAGGGACGAGCAGTACTTC. It specifies CASIQPSGGRDEQYF. The chain employs TRBV7-9 and TRBJ2-7, with TRBD1 matching 7 bases. Germline CDR1 and CDR2: SEHNR and FQNEAQ (reference sequence). This CDR3 has 15 amino acids. V lost 7 bases to trimming and J lost 5 bases; unmatched junction nucleotides: 14. The full variable domain, in which reference TRBV7-9 and TRBJ2-7 provide the parts outside the CDR3, is DTGVSQNPRHKITKRGQNVTFRCDPISEHNRLYWYRQTLGQGPEFLTYFQNEAQLEKSRLLSDRFSAERPKGSFSTLEIQRTEQGDSAMYLCASIQPSGGRDEQYFGPGTRLTVT.

The chain couples TRBV4-1 to TRBJ1-2; D is unclear. Germline V gives CDR1 MGHRA, CDR2 YSYEKL. V lost 4 bases, J lost 4 bases, and 10 bases lay in between. This CDR3 has 13 amino acids. The CDR3 protein is CASSRSGSYGYTF. The CDR3 DNA is TGCGCCAGCAGCCGATCCGGGTCCTATGGCTACACCTTC.

The chain carries TRBV4-2 and TRBJ1-6, with D perhaps TRBD1 (6 bases). This CDR3 region has 16 residues. Trimming shortened V by 1 base and J by 5 bases, and 12 bases separated the two germline ends. The germline gives CDR1 LGHNA, CDR2 YNFKEQ. The CDR3 spells CASSQGPQGNNSPLHF. For the CDR3, the DNA is TGTGCCAGCAGCCAAGGCCCCCAGGGGAATAATTCACCCCTCCACTTT.

This chain connects TRBV18 to TRBJ1-3, with D possibly being TRBD1 (5 bases). This CDR3 is built from 16 residues. The germline V and J ends were trimmed by 4 bases and 2 bases, with 15 bases remaining between them. Germline V gene sequence: CDR1 KGHSH, CDR2 LQKENI. The CDR3 DNA follows: TGTGCCAGCTCACTGAACCAGGGTCTGCCTGGAAACACCATATATTTT. Translating it yields CASSLNQGLPGNTIYF.

This rearrangement joins TRBV15 to TRBJ1-2; a possible D gene is TRBD1 (5 bases). CDR3 length equals 16 residues. Trimming removed 0 bases from V and 6 bases from J, with 17 bases in between. Looked up from germline, CDR1 is LNHNV and CDR2 is YYDKDF (reference sequence). DNA for the CDR3: TGTGCCACCAGCAGAGAGATTAGGGAGGGGAAAGATGGCTACACCTTC. This gives the protein CATSREIREGKDGYTF.

The chain carries TRBV5-6 and TRBJ2-5; TRBD2 agrees at 8 bases. The length of the CDR3 is 14 residues. The germline V gene encodes CDR1 SGHDT and CDR2 YYEEEE. The J segment lost 2 bases and the V segment lost 4 bases, leaving 4 bases of the junction unmatched. CDR3 in amino acids: CASSRGLAQETQYF. Written as DNA, the CDR3 is TGTGCCAGCAGCAGAGGACTAGCACAAGAGACCCAGTACTTC.

The V and J genes are TRBV9 and TRBJ2-5; the D gene is possibly TRBD2 (5 bases). The V end lost 3 bases, the J end lost 5 bases, and 8 bases lay between the germline ends. This CDR3 is built from 12 residues. Per germline, CDR1 SGDLS and CDR2 YYNGEE. The CDR3 bases are TGTGCCAGCAGCGGTCCGGGGGAGACCCAGTACTTC. It is translated as CASSGPGETQYF.

The chain uses TRBV7-9 and TRBJ1-5; D perhaps matches TRBD1 (6 bases). Germline V gene sequence: CDR1 SEHNR, CDR2 FQNEAQ (reference sequence). The CDR3 consists of 14 residues. The V end was cut by 8 bases, the J end by 4 bases, with 15 bases between. The CDR3 bases are TGTGCCAGCGACGCCTTGGGGGCTAATCAGCCCCAGCATTTT. This gives the protein CASDALGANQPQHF.

The gene calls are TRBV7-6 and TRBJ1-1, with unresolved D. This CDR3 comprises 14 residues. V lost 2 bases and J lost 2, with 9 bases in between. Germline V gene data show CDR1 as SGHVS and CDR2 as FNYEAQ. The CDR3 reads CASSLSTANTEAFF. CDR3 nucleotides: TGTGCCAGCAGCTTAAGTACGGCCAACACTGAAGCTTTCTTT.

In this sample, this clone turned up once. The chain combines TRBV2 with TRBJ2-7, with 7 bases matching TRBD1. Germline V lookup: CDR1 SNHLY, CDR2 FYNNEI. The CDR3 extends over 15 amino acids. V lost 2 bases, J lost 2 bases, and 6 bases stayed unmatched. The CDR3, as DNA: TGTGCCAGCAGTGAATCGTCGGACAGGACCTACGAGCAGTACTTC. Its protein product is CASSESSDRTYEQYF.

The V call is TRBV9, the J call TRBJ1-4; unclear D gene. V was cut by 4 bases and J by 2 bases, with 12 bases left in between. The CDR3 is 15 amino acids. Germline V gene data show CDR1 as SGDLS and CDR2 as YYNGEE. The CDR3 loop reads CASSPALGTNEKLFF. CDR3 sequence (DNA): TGTGCCAGCAGCCCCGCTTTGGGGACTAATGAAAAACTGTTTTTT.

The chain is built from TRBV6-5 and TRBJ2-5; 8 bases are a match to TRBD2. The CDR3 is made up of 15 amino acids. The J segment lost 5 bases and the V segment lost 0 bases, leaving 5 bases of the junction unmatched. The V gene's germline CDR1 is MNHEY and CDR2 SVGAGI. As DNA, the CDR3 is TGTGCCAGCAGTTACTCGCGGGGGGCTAGCGAGACCCAGTACTTC. Protein sequence: CASSYSRGASETQYF.

The genes are TRBV2 and TRBJ1-2; D unresolved. Trimming removed 5 bases from V and 8 bases from J, with 9 bases in between. The CDR3 extends over 11 amino acids. The germline gives CDR1 SNHLY, CDR2 FYNNEI. The CDR3 nucleotides are TGTGCCAGCAGTTCGGCTTCAGGCTACACCTTC. Translating it yields CASSSASGYTF.

V and J are TRBV18 and TRBJ2-3; 7 bases agree with TRBD2. CDR1 KGHSH and CDR2 LQKENI come from the germline V gene. This CDR3 spans 15 amino acids. V lost 3 bases, J lost 2 bases, and 5 bases stayed unmatched. The CDR3 region has the DNA TGTGCCAGCTCACCGGGAGCGGGGCCCACAGATACGCAGTATTTT. This gives the protein CASSPGAGPTDTQYF.

This chain joins TRBV29-1 and TRBJ2-5; D ambiguous. Looked up from germline, CDR1 is SQVTM and CDR2 is ANQGSEA. The CDR3 consists of 12 residues. Trimming took 2 bases from V and 3 from J, leaving 7 bases between them. The CDR3 region has the DNA TGCAGCGTTGAACTGCCCGAAGAGACCCAGTACTTC. Protein product: CSVELPEETQYF. The variable domain in full, with the rest retrieved from reference TRBV29-1 and TRBJ2-5, is SAVISQKPSRDICQRGTSLTIQCQVDSQVTMMFWYRQQPGQSLTLIATANQGSEATYESGFVIDKFPISRPNLTFSTLTVSNMSPEDSSIYLCSVELPEETQYFGPGTRLLVL.

The genes are TRBV2 and TRBJ1-2, with 7 bases that match TRBD1. The length of the CDR3 is 15 residues. Germline CDR1 is SNHLY and CDR2 is FYNNEI. V trimming: 7 bases; J trimming: 4 bases; junction bases outside the gene matches: 12. CDR3 in DNA: TGTGCCAGCACCCACTCCCCGACAGGGACCTATGGCTACACCTTC. This translates into CASTHSPTGTYGYTF.

V gene TRBV11-2 combines with J gene TRBJ2-7, with TRBD2 as a possible D gene (6 bases). CDR1 is SGHAT and CDR2 is FQNNGV in the germline V gene. Deletions cut 5 bases from V and 3 bases from J, with 8 bases between. The CDR3 is 12 residues long. In DNA form, the CDR3 reads TGTGCCAGCAGCACCGGGGGCTACGAGCAGTACTTC. Residues: CASSTGGYEQYF.

The genes are TRBV5-1 and TRBJ2-7, with D hard to call. The V gene lost 3 bases and the J gene lost 4 bases, with 8 bases spanning the gap. This CDR3 has 12 residues. The V gene's germline CDR1 is SGHRS and CDR2 YFSETQ. This chain's CDR3 is CASSYLSYEQYF. The CDR3, as DNA: TGCGCCAGCAGCTACCTTAGTTACGAGCAGTACTTC. Based on the CDR3 plus reference TRBV5-1 and TRBJ2-7, the full variable domain is KAGVTQTPRYLIKTRGQQVTLSCSPISGHRSVSWYQQTPGQGLQFLFEYFSETQRNKGNFPGRFSGRQFSNSRSEMNVSTLELGDSALYLCASSYLSYEQYFGPGTRLTVT.

This chain joins TRBV9 and TRBJ2-2, with 9 positions matching TRBD2. The trim removed 2 bases at V and 1 base at J, leaving 6 bases unmatched. Germline CDR1 is SGDLS and CDR2 is YYNGEE. The CDR3 contains 17 residues. CDR3 in amino acids: CASSVASGVQNTGELFF. The CDR3 DNA reads TGTGCCAGCAGCGTGGCTAGCGGGGTGCAGAACACCGGGGAGCTGTTTTTT.

This clone came up a few times. The chain uses TRBV15 and TRBJ2-3, with D perhaps TRBD1 (5 bases). V shed 0 bases and J shed 5 bases, with 6 bases lying between them. Germline V lookup: CDR1 LNHNV, CDR2 YYDKDF (reference sequence). This CDR3 has 13 residues. CDR3 amino acids: CATSRERGDTQYF. The CDR3 nucleotides are TGTGCCACCAGCAGAGAAAGGGGAGATACGCAGTATTTT.

The V call is TRBV2, the J call TRBJ1-3; D is perhaps TRBD1 (5 bases). Per germline, CDR1 SNHLY and CDR2 FYNNEI. V lost 6 bases and J 2 bases, leaving 8 bases between the germline ends. This CDR3 has 13 residues. The CDR3 loop reads CASRGATGNTIYF. The DNA for the CDR3 is TGTGCCAGCAGAGGGGCGACTGGAAACACCATATATTTT.